This T cell receptor beta chain was profiled in a study of cytomegalovirus exposure and HLA in healthy donors. Nominally healthy donors provided the samples, though records likely missed some immune exposures. Per germline, CDR1 SGHDT and CDR2 YYEEEE. With 4 bases clipped from V and 1 base from J, the junction kept 6 bases outside the gene matches. The CDR3 runs to 16 residues. Remarks on this clone: Antigen: not known.

The PCR ran on 60 Vbeta and 13 Jbeta primers. Profiled with immunoSEQ multiplex PCR; TCRdb holds only in-frame clones, not every one. The sample lists 160,000 or so clones, approximately 76% occurring once. Broader study findings: The number of N-insertions in an Asian-associated ancestry cluster was reportedly below the roughly 620-donor mean in a later analysis. From TCR beta sequences, most subjects' HLA-A and HLA-B alleles were reportedly predicted accurately. Productive status was seen about 90% or about 30% of the time for most TCR beta V segments in an earlier analysis.

This receptor was obtained from a man aged 55 to 69 in good health and CMV-seronegative. The sequenced material came from PBMCs. The J gene is TRBJ2-1, the V gene TRBV5-6, with 9 bases lining up with TRBD2. CDR3 sequence: CASSPEAGGSYNEQFF. CDR3 coding DNA: TGTGCCAGCAGCCCAGAAGCGGGGGGTTCCTACAATGAGCAGTTCTTC. The variable domain in full, with the rest retrieved from reference TRBV5-6 and TRBJ2-1, is DAGVTQSPTHLIKTRGQQVTLRCSPKSGHDTVSWYQQALGQGPQFIFQYYEEEERQRGNFPDRFSGHQFPNYSSELNVNALLLGDSALYLCASSPEAGGSYNEQFFGPGTRLTVL.